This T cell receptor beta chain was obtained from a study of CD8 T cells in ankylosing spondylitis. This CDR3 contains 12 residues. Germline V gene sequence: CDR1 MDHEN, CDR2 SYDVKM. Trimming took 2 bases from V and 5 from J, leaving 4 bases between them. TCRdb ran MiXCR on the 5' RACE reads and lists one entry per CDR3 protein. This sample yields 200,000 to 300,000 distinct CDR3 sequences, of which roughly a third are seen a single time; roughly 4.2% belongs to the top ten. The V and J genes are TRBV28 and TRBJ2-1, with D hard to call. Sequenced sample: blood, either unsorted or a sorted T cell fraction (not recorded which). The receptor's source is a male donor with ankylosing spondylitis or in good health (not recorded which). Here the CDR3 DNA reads TGTGCCAGCAGTTTACGCGACAATGAGCAGTTCTTC. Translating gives CASSLRDNEQFF.